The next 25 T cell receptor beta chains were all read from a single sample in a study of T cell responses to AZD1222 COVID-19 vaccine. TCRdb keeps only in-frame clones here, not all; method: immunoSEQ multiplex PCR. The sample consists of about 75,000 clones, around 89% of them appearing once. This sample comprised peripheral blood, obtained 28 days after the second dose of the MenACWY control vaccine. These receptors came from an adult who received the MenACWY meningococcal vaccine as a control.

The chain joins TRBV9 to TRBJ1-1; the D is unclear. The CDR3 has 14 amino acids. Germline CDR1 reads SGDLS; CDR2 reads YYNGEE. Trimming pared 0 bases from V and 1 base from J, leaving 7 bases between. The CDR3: CASSVAERNTEAFF. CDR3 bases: TGTGCCAGCAGCGTAGCTGAGCGGAACACTGAAGCTTTCTTT.

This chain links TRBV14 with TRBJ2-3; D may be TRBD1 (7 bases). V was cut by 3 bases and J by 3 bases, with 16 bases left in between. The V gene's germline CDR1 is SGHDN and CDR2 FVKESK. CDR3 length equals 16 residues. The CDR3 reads CASSQRPAGGTDTQYF. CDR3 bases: TGTGCCAGCAGCCAGCGACCAGCAGGGGGGACAGATACGCAGTATTTT.

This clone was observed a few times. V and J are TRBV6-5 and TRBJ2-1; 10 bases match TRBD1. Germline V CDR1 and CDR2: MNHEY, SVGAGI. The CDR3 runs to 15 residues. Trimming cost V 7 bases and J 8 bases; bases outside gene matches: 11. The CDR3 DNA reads TGTGCCAGCACCCAAGACAGGGGGCAGGCAGATGAGCAGTTCTTC. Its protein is CASTQDRGQADEQFF.

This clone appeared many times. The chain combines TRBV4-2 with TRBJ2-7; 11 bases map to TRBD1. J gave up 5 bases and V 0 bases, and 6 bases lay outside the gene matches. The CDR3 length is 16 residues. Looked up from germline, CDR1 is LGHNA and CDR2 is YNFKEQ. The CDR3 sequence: CASSQEEGQGANEQYF. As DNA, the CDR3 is TGTGCCAGCAGCCAAGAGGAAGGACAGGGGGCCAACGAGCAGTACTTC.

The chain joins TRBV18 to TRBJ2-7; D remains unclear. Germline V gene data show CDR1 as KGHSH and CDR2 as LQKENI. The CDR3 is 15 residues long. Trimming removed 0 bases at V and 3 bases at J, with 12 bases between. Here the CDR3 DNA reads TGTGCCAGCTCACCACCAGGAGAACAAAACTACGAGCAGTACTTC. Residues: CASSPPGEQNYEQYF.

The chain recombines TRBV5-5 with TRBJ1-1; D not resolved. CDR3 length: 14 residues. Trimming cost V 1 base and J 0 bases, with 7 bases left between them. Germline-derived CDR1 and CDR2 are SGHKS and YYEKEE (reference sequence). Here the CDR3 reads CASSLLAVNTEAFF. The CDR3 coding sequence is TGTGCCAGCAGCTTGCTTGCTGTGAACACTGAAGCTTTCTTT.

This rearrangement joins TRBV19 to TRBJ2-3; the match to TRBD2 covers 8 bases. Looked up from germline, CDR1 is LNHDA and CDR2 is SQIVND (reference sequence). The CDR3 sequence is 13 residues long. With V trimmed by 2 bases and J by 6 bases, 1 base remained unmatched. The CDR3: CASSIPGGDTQYF. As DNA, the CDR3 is TGTGCCAGTAGTATACCGGGAGGGGATACGCAGTATTTT.

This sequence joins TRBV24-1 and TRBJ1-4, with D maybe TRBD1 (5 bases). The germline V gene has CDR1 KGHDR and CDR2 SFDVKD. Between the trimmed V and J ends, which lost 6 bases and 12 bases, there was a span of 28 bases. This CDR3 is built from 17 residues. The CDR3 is CATSPLLGRSIGGELFF. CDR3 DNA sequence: TGTGCCACCAGTCCTCTGTTGGGCCGGTCGATTGGGGGGGAACTGTTTTTT.

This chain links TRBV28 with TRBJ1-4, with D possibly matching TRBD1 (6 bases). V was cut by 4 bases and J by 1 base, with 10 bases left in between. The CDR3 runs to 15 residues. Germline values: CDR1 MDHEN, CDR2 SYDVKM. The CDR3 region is CASSSQGLTNEKLFF. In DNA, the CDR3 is TGTGCCAGCAGTTCACAGGGCCTAACTAATGAAAAACTGTTTTTT.

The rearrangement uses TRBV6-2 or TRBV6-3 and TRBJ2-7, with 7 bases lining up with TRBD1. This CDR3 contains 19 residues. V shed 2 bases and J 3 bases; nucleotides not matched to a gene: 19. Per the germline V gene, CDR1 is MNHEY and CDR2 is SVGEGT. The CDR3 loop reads CASSYPHQRGPKPVYEQYF. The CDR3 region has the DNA TGTGCCAGCAGTTACCCCCATCAGAGGGGGCCCAAACCAGTCTACGAGCAGTACTTC.

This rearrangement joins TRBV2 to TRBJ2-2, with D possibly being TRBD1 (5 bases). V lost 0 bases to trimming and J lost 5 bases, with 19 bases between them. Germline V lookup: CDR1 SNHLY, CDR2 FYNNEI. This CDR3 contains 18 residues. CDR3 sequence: CASSEAHPYLPGTGELFF. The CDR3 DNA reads TGTGCCAGCAGTGAAGCGCATCCCTACCTCCCAGGGACCGGGGAGCTGTTTTTT.

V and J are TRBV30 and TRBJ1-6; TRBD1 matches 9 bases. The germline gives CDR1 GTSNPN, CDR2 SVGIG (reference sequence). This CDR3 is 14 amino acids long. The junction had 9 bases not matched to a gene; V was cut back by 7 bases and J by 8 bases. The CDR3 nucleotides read TGTGCCTCGACGGGACAGGGAAAAGATTCACCCCTCCACTTT. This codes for CASTGQGKDSPLHF.

The CDR3: CASRAGTGVFSGANVLTF. CDR3 bases: TGCGCCAGCAGGGCCGGGACAGGGGTGTTCTCTGGGGCCAACGTCCTGACTTTC. J is TRBJ2-6 and V is TRBV10-1, with TRBD1 matching over 10 bases. The CDR3 runs 18 residues. With 6 bases clipped from V and 0 bases from J, the junction kept 8 bases outside the gene matches. Germline CDR1 reads WNHNN; CDR2 reads SYGVQD (reference sequence).

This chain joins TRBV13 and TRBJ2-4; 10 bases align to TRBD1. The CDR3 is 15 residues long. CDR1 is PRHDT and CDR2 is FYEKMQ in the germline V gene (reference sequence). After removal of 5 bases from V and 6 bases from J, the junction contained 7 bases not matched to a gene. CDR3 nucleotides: TGTGCCAGCAGCCGCCGGGACAGGGGATTAAACATTCAGTACTTC. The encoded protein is CASSRRDRGLNIQYF. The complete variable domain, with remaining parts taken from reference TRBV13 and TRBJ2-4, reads AAGVIQSPRHLIKEKRETATLKCYPIPRHDTVYWYQQGPGQDPQFLISFYEKMQSDKGSIPDRFSAQQFSDYHSELNMSSLELGDSALYFCASSRRDRGLNIQYFGAGTRLSVL.

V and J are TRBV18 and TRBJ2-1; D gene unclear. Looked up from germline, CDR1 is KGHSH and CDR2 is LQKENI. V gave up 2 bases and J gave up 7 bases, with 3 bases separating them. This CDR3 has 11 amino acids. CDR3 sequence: CASSPINEQFF. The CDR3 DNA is TGTGCCAGCTCACCAATAAATGAGCAGTTCTTC.

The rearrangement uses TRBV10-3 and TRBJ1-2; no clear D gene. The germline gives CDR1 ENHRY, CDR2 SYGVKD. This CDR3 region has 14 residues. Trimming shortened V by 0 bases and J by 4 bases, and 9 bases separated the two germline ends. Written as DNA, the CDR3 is TGTGCCATCAGTGAGTCGAGGCAGCCCTATGGCTACACCTTC. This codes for CAISESRQPYGYTF.

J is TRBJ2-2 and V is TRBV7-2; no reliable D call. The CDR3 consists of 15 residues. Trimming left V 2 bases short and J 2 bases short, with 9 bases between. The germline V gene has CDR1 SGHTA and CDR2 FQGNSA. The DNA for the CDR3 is TGTGCCAGCAGCTTATATGGGCCCAACACCGGGGAGCTGTTTTTT. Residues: CASSLYGPNTGELFF.

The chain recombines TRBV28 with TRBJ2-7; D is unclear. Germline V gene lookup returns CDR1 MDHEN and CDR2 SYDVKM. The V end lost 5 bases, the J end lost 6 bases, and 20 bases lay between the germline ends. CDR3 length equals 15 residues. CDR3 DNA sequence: TGTGCCAGCAGTCCCCCCCCTCTAGGAACCTTCGAGCAGTACTTC. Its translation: CASSPPPLGTFEQYF.

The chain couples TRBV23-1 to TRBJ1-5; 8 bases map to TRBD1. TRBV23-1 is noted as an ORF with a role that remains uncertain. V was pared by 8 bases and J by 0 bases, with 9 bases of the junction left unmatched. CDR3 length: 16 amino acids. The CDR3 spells CASGDRGGFSNQPQHF. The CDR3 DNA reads TGCGCCAGCGGCGACAGGGGAGGCTTTAGCAATCAGCCCCAGCATTTT.

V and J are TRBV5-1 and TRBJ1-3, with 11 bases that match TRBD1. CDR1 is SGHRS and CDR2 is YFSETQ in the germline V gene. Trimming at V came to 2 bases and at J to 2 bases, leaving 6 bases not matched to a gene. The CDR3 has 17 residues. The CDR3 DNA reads TGCGCCAGCAGCTTAGGACAGGGGGCGACTGCTGGAAACACCATATATTTT. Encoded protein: CASSLGQGATAGNTIYF.

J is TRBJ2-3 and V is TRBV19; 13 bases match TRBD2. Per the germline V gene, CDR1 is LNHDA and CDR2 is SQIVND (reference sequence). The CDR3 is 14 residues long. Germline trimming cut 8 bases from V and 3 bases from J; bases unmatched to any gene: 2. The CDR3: CASATSGRTDTQYF. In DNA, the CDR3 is TGTGCCAGTGCGACTAGCGGGAGGACAGATACGCAGTATTTT.

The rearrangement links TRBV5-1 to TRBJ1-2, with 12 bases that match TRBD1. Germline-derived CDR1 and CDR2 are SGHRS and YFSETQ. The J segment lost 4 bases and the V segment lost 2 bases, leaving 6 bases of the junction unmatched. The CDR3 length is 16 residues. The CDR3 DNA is TGCGCCAGCAGCTTAACCGGGACAGGGGGCAGCTATGGCTACACCTTC. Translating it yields CASSLTGTGGSYGYTF.

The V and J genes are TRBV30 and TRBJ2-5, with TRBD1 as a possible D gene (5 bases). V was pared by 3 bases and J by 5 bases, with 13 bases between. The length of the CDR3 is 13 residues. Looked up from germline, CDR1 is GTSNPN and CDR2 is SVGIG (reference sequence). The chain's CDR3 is CAWSLSAGETQYF. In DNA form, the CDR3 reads TGTGCCTGGAGCCTCTCGGCAGGGGAGACCCAGTACTTC. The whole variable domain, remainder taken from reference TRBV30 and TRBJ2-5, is SQTIHQWPATLVQPVGSPLSLECTVEGTSNPNLYWYRQAAGRGLQLLFYSVGIGQISSEVPQNLSASRPQDRQFILSSKKLLLSDSGFYLCAWSLSAGETQYFGPGTRLLVL.

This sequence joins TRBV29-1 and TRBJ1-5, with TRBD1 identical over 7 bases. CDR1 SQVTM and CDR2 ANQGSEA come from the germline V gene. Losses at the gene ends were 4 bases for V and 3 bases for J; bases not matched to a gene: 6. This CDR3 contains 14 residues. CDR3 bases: TGCAGCGTTGGCGGGACAGCCCCCAATCAGCCCCAGCATTTT. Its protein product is CSVGGTAPNQPQHF.

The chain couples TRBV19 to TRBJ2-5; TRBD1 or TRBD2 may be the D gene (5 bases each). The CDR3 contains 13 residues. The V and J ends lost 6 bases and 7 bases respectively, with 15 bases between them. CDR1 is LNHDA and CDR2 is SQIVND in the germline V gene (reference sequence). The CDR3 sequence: CASSGLSQGTQYF. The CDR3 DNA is TGTGCCAGTAGCGGACTGTCCCAGGGGACCCAGTACTTC.